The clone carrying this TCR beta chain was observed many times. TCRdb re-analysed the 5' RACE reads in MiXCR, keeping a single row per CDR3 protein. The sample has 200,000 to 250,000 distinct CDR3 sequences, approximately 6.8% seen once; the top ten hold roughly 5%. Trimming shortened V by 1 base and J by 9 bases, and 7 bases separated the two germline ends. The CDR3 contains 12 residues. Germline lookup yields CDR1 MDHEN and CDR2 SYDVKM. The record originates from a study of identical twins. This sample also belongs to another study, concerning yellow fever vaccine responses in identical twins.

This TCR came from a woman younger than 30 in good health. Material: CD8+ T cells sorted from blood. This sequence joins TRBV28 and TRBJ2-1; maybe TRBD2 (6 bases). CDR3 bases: TGTGCCAGCAGTTTATCTAGCGTTGAGCAGTTCTTC. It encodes CASSLSSVEQFF.